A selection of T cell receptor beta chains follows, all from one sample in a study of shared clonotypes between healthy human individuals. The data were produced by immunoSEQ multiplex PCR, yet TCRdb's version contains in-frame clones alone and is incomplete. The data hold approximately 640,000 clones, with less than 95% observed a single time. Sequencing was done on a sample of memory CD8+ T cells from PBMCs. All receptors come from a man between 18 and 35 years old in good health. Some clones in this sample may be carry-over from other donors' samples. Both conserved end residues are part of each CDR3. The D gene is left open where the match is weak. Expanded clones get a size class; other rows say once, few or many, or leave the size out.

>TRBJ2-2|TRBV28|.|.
CASSLLLGTINTGELFF
TGTGCCAGCAGTTTATTATTGGGCACAATCAACACCGGGGAGCTGTTTTTT
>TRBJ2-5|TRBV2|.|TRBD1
CASTRLGTGEETQYF
TGTGCCAGCACCCGGCTGGGGACAGGAGAAGAGACCCAGTACTTC
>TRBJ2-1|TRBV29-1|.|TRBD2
CSVETLSGRASNEQFF
TGCAGCGTTGAGACCCTTAGCGGGAGGGCCAGTAATGAGCAGTTCTTC
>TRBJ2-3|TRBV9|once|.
CASSGRDLTDTQYF
TGTGCCAGCAGTGGACGGGACCTAACAGATACGCAGTATTTT
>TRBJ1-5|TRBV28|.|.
CASERTPTPNQPQHF
TGTGCCAGTGAGAGAACACCAACTCCCAATCAGCCCCAGCATTTT
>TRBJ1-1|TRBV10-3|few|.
CAISPPNTEAFF
TGTGCCATCAGTCCCCCGAACACTGAAGCTTTCTTT
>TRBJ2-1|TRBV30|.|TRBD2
CAWSLGSGLAGREQFF
TGTGCCTGGAGCCTGGGGTCGGGACTAGCGGGAAGGGAGCAGTTCTTC
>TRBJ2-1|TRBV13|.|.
CASSLRPTEQFF
TGTGCCAGCAGCTTAAGGCCTACCGAGCAGTTCTTC
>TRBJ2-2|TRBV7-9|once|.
CASSSGYAGELFF
TGTGCCAGCAGCTCCGGCTACGCCGGGGAGCTGTTTTTT
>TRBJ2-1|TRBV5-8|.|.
CASSAGLYNEQFF
TGTGCCAGCAGCGCAGGACTGTACAATGAGCAGTTCTTC
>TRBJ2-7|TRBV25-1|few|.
CASSFGASGRLSYEQYF
TGTGCCAGCAGTTTTGGGGCAAGCGGTAGACTCTCCTACGAGCAGTACTTC
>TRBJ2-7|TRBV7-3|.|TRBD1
CASSSRDRGLHEQYF
TGTGCCAGCAGCTCCCGGGACAGGGGGCTCCACGAGCAGTACTTC
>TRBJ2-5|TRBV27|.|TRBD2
CASSFSGRAQETQYF
TGTGCCAGCAGTTTTAGCGGGAGGGCCCAAGAGACCCAGTACTTC
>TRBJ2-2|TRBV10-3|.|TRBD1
CAISETGTGTNTGELFF
TGTGCCATCAGTGAAACCGGGACAGGGACGAACACCGGGGAGCTGTTTTTT
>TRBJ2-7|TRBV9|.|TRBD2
CASSAQGGSFYEQYF
TGTGCCAGCAGCGCCCAAGGCGGGAGCTTCTACGAGCAGTACTTC
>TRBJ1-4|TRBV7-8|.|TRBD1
CASSFYRGANEKLFF
TGTGCCAGCAGCTTTTACAGGGGGGCGAATGAAAAACTGTTTTTT
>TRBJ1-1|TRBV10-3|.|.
CAISESTGTEAFF
TGTGCCATCAGTGAGTCGACGGGAACTGAAGCTTTCTTT
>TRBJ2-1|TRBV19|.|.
CASSTAAGAYEQFF
TGTGCCAGTAGTACCGCTGCGGGGGCCTATGAGCAGTTCTTC
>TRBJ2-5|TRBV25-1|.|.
CASSERTGGGETQYF
TGTGCCAGCAGTGAAAGAACAGGGGGGGGAGAGACCCAGTACTTC
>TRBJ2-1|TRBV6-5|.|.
CATLPVAGTYNEQFF
TGTGCCACCCTCCCGGTCGCGGGGACCTACAATGAGCAGTTCTTC
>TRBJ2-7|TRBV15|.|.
CATRSSSSYEQYF
TGTGCCACCCGATCTTCTAGCTCCTACGAGCAGTACTTC
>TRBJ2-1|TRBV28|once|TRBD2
CASSFLGTSGRDNEQFF
TGTGCCAGCAGTTTTCTTGGGACTAGCGGGAGGGACAATGAGCAGTTCTTC
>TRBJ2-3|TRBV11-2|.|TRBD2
CASSLTGILTSGSTDTQYF
TGTGCCAGCAGCCTGACAGGGATACTGACTAGCGGGAGTACAGATACGCAGTATTTT
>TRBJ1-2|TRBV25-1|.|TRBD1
CASSDWTGYGYTF
TGTGCCAGCAGTGATTGGACAGGGTATGGCTACACCTTC
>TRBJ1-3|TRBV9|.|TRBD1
CASSERPQGAVGNTIYF
TGTGCCAGCAGCGAGAGACCACAGGGGGCGGTTGGAAACACCATATATTTT
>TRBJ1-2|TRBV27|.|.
CASRNADYGYTF
TGTGCCAGCAGGAACGCAGACTATGGCTACACCTTC
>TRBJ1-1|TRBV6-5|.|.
CASSLNRVWTEAFF
TGTGCCAGCAGTTTAAACAGGGTATGGACTGAAGCTTTCTTT
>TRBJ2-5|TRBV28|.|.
CASSLTGGLGETQYF
TGTGCCAGCAGTCTTACCGGAGGTCTCGGGGAGACCCAGTACTTC
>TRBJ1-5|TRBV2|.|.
CASSSGSRGDQPQHF
TGTGCCAGCAGTTCAGGGTCACGAGGGGATCAGCCCCAGCATTTT
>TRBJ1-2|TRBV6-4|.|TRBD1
CASSDGGQGGGYTF
TGTGCCAGCAGTGACGGGGGACAGGGAGGCGGCTACACCTTC
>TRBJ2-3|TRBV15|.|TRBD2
CATGDGLAGAHTQYF
TGTGCCACCGGAGATGGACTAGCGGGAGCCCATACGCAGTATTTT
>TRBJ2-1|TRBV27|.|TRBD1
CASSKGQYNEQFF
TGTGCCAGCAGCAAGGGACAGTACAATGAGCAGTTCTTC
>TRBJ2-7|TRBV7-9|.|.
CASSPRDGLSYEQYF
TGTGCCAGCAGCCCTAGGGACGGCCTCTCCTACGAGCAGTACTTC
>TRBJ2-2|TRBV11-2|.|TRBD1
CASSPRDRGNTGELFF
TGTGCCAGCAGCCCCCGGGACAGGGGAAACACCGGGGAGCTGTTTTTT
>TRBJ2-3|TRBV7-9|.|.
CASSLVRDTQYF
TGTGCCAGCAGCTTAGTACGGGATACGCAGTATTTT
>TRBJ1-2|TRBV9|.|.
CASSRTLAEGYTF
TGTGCCAGCAGCAGAACTCTGGCCGAGGGCTACACCTTC
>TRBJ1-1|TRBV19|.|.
CASREGNTEAFF
TGTGCCAGTAGGGAGGGTAACACTGAAGCTTTCTTT
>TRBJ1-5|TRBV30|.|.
CAWSIGAGGNQPQHF
TGTGCCTGGAGCATAGGAGCAGGGGGCAATCAGCCCCAGCATTTT
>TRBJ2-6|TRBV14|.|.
CASSQLSGWRSGANVLTF
TGTGCCAGCAGCCAACTCTCAGGGTGGCGGTCTGGGGCCAACGTCCTGACTTTC
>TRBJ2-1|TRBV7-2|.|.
CASSSRPNEQFF
TGTGCCAGCAGCTCAAGACCTAATGAGCAGTTCTTC
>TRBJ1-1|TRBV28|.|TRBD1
CASRLRTQGALWNTEAFF
TGTGCCAGCAGATTACGTACACAGGGGGCGCTTTGGAACACTGAAGCTTTCTTT
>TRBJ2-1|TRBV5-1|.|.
CASSPQGHEQFF
TGCGCCAGCAGCCCCCAGGGGCATGAGCAGTTCTTC
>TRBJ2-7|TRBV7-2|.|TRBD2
CASSLGGGPAEQYF
TGTGCCAGCAGCTTAGGGGGAGGGCCCGCCGAGCAGTACTTC
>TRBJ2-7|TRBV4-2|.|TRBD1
CASSPTGYEQYF
TGTGCCAGCAGCCCGACAGGGTACGAGCAGTACTTC
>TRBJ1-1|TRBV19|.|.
CASSHTAGVEDGAFF
TGTGCCAGTAGCCATACCGCGGGGGTTGAGGATGGAGCTTTCTTT
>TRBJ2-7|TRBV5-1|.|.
CASSLGEVPYEQYF
TGCGCCAGCAGCTTGGGTGAGGTACCCTACGAGCAGTACTTC
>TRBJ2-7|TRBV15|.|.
CATSSYAGPLSYEQYF
TGTGCCACCAGCAGCTATGCGGGACCTCTCTCCTACGAGCAGTACTTC
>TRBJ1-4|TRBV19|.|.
CASSTGYSGEKLFF
TGTGCCAGTAGTACGGGGTACTCGGGTGAAAAACTGTTTTTT
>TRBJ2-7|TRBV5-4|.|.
CASSSGGAYEQYF
TGTGCCAGCTCGTCGGGGGGCGCCTACGAGCAGTACTTC
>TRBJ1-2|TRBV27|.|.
CASSLSGQEANYGYTF
TGTGCCAGCAGTTTATCTGGGCAGGAGGCTAACTATGGCTACACCTTC
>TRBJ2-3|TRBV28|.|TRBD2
CASSWGGGTDTQYF
TGTGCCAGCAGCTGGGGGGGAGGCACAGATACGCAGTATTTT
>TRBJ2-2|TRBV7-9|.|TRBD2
CASSATSGTTGELFF
TGTGCCAGCAGCGCGACTAGCGGGACTACCGGGGAGCTGTTTTTT
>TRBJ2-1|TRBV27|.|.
CASSLDPYNEQFF
TGTGCCAGCAGTCTGGACCCCTACAATGAGCAGTTCTTC
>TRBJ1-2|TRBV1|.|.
CTSSQRYHDGVGDGYTF
TGCACCAGCAGCCAACGCTACCACGATGGGGTTGGTGATGGCTACACCTTC
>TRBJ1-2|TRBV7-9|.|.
CASSLGQNYGYTF
TGTGCCAGCAGCTTGGGGCAGAACTATGGCTACACCTTC
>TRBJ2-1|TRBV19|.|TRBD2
CASSPLAGAYNEQFF
TGTGCCAGTAGTCCACTAGCGGGAGCCTACAATGAGCAGTTCTTC
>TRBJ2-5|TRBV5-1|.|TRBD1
CASSRGQWRMVETQYF
TGCGCCAGCAGCCGGGGACAGTGGCGAATGGTGGAGACCCAGTACTTC
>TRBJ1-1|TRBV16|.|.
CASSPQTWNTEAFF
TGTGCCAGCAGCCCTCAGACCTGGAACACTGAAGCTTTCTTT
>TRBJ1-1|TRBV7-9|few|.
CASSLVGVGAEAFF
TGTGCCAGCAGCTTAGTCGGGGTGGGGGCTGAAGCTTTCTTT